The 30 T cell receptor beta chains in this list originate from one sample, sequenced in a study of CD4 T cells in relation to SARS-CoV-2 and coronaviruses. No cognate antigen is known for these TCRs. The unexposed donors gave CD4+ T cells in 2011-2018, prior to COVID-19. Isolation of CD4+ T cells took place after approximately 10 days in culture. Assay used: immunoSEQ multiplex PCR; TCRdb lists only in-frame clones, some missing. The sample carries some 16,000 clones, roughly 82% recorded once. Material: CD4+ T cells from PBMCs, cultured in vitro. The receptors derive from a human donor in good health.

The gene calls are TRBV18 and TRBJ2-3; D is ambiguous. The CDR3 totals 17 residues. V lost 0 bases to trimming and J lost 0 bases, with 13 bases between them. The germline gives CDR1 KGHSH, CDR2 LQKENI. The CDR3 bases are TGTGCCAGCTCACCACCAGGCAACCCTTCTAGCACAGATACGCAGTATTTT. Translated, it gives CASSPPGNPSSTDTQYF. Supplemented by reference TRBV18 and TRBJ2-3, the full variable domain reads NAGVMQNPRHLVRRRGQEARLRCSPMKGHSHVYWYRQLPEEGLKFMVYLQKENIIDESGMPKERFSAEFPKEGPSILRIQQVVRGDSAAYFCASSPPGNPSSTDTQYFGPGTRLTVL.

This chain joins TRBV19 and TRBJ1-2, with 8 positions matching TRBD1. The V segment lost 5 bases and the J segment 3 bases; nucleotides outside the gene matches: 5. The germline V gene has CDR1 LNHDA and CDR2 SQIVND (reference sequence). CDR3 length: 14 amino acids. The CDR3 region is CASSPGGVDYGYTF. CDR3 coding DNA: TGTGCCAGTAGTCCAGGGGGCGTTGACTATGGCTACACCTTC.

The CDR3 DNA sequence: TGTGCCAGCAGTTACCGGGACAGGGGTGGGGAGCAGTACTTC. Its translation is CASSYRDRGGEQYF. The rearrangement uses TRBV6-2 or TRBV6-3 and TRBJ2-7; 10 nucleotides align to TRBD1. The CDR3 loop spans 14 amino acids. Looked up from germline, CDR1 is MNHEY and CDR2 is SVGEGT. V shed 2 bases, J shed 7 bases, and the junction held 5 bases outside the gene matches.

The table lists this clone with a few counts. Additional DNA sequences in this sample encode the identical CDR3. This chain links TRBV20-1 with TRBJ1-2; D is undetermined. V was pared by 3 bases and J by 5 bases, with 7 bases between. The length of the CDR3 is 11 residues. In germline, CDR1 is DFQATT, CDR2 SNEGSKA (reference sequence). CDR3 DNA: TGCAGTGCTAGGCAAGGGTATGGCTACACCTTC. Amino acids: CSARQGYGYTF.

The chain employs TRBV30 and TRBJ2-1; 7 bases match TRBD2. The CDR3 has 15 amino acids. CDR1 is GTSNPN, CDR2 SVGIG, per germline (reference sequence). V trimming: 0 bases; J trimming: 10 bases; junction bases outside the gene matches: 12. The CDR3 coding sequence is TGTGCCTGGAGTGTACCGAGGACTAGGGTATCCGAGCAGTTCTTC. It codes for CAWSVPRTRVSEQFF.

The rearrangement links TRBV5-1 to TRBJ2-6; unclear D gene. V lost 0 bases, J lost 0 bases, and 7 bases lay in between. The germline V gene has CDR1 SGHRS and CDR2 YFSETQ. The CDR3 is made up of 16 amino acids. The CDR3 sequence: CASSLEAGSGANVLTF. CDR3 nucleotide sequence: TGCGCCAGCAGCTTGGAGGCCGGCTCTGGGGCCAACGTCCTGACTTTC.

The chain links TRBV18 to TRBJ1-6; D uncertain. V gave up 3 bases and J gave up 7 bases, with 13 bases separating them. The CDR3 spans 15 residues. Germline V gene data show CDR1 as KGHSH and CDR2 as LQKENI. The CDR3 nucleotides are TGTGCCAGCTCACCGATGGGCAGAGAGAATTCACCCCTCCACTTT. This encodes CASSPMGRENSPLHF. Full variable domain (outside the CDR3, taken from reference TRBV18 and TRBJ1-6): NAGVMQNPRHLVRRRGQEARLRCSPMKGHSHVYWYRQLPEEGLKFMVYLQKENIIDESGMPKERFSAEFPKEGPSILRIQQVVRGDSAAYFCASSPMGRENSPLHFGNGTRLTVT.

This clone was seen a handful of times. The chain employs TRBV11-2 and TRBJ2-3; no clear D gene. Germline V gene sequence: CDR1 SGHAT, CDR2 FQNNGV. V was shortened by 6 bases and J by 1 base, with 14 bases between the two germline ends. The CDR3 runs 15 residues. The CDR3 loop reads CASSPAILGTDTQYF. Written as DNA, the CDR3 is TGTGCCAGCAGTCCAGCGATCTTAGGCACAGATACGCAGTATTTT.

This clone came up once. Additional DNA sequences in this sample encode the identical CDR3. The V call is TRBV24-1, the J call TRBJ2-2, with 9 bases fitting TRBD1. J was trimmed by 5 bases and V by 0 bases; bases with no gene match: 3. Germline-derived CDR1 and CDR2 are KGHDR and SFDVKD. The CDR3 is 16 residues long. The CDR3 reads CATSDLNRGRTGELFF. The CDR3 nucleotides read TGTGCCACCAGTGATTTGAACAGGGGGCGTACCGGGGAGCTGTTTTTT.

The chain couples TRBV6-5 to TRBJ1-4, with TRBD1 matching 9 bases. This CDR3 has 16 residues. V lost 0 bases, J lost 7 bases, and 6 bases stayed unmatched. The V gene's germline CDR1 is MNHEY and CDR2 SVGAGI. The CDR3 DNA follows: TGTGCCAGCAGTTACTCCTCCGGGACAGGGACTGAAAAACTGTTTTTT. This codes for CASSYSSGTGTEKLFF.

The chain combines TRBV19 with TRBJ2-5, with D perhaps matching TRBD1 (6 bases). Per the germline V gene, CDR1 is LNHDA and CDR2 is SQIVND (reference sequence). V was cut by 6 bases and J by 0 bases, with 11 bases left in between. The CDR3 runs to 14 residues. The DNA of the CDR3 is TGTGCCAGTAGGACGGACAGTAACCAAGAGACCCAGTACTTC. Translated: CASRTDSNQETQYF. The variable domain in full, with the rest retrieved from reference TRBV19 and TRBJ2-5, is DGGITQSPKYLFRKEGQNVTLSCEQNLNHDAMYWYRQDPGQGLRLIYYSQIVNDFQKGDIAEGYSVSREKKESFPLTVTSAQKNPTAFYLCASRTDSNQETQYFGPGTRLLVL.

This clone was observed a single time. The chain recombines TRBV2 with TRBJ1-5; a weak D match, TRBD1 (6 bases). Germline V CDR1 and CDR2: SNHLY, FYNNEI. The CDR3 extends over 14 amino acids. V lost 4 bases to trimming and J lost 5 bases, with 12 bases between them. The CDR3 loop is CASSGRQGYQPQHF. CDR3 nucleotides: TGTGCCAGCAGTGGTCGGCAGGGGTATCAGCCCCAGCATTTT. Using reference TRBV2 and TRBJ1-5 for the parts outside the CDR3, the full variable domain is EPEVTQTPSHQVTQMGQEVILRCVPISNHLYFYWYRQILGQKVEFLVSFYNNEISEKSEIFDDQFSVERPDGSNFTLKIRSTKLEDSAMYFCASSGRQGYQPQHFGDGTRLSIL.

This clone was observed a few times. The rearrangement uses TRBV12-5 and TRBJ1-5; D is ambiguous. Between the trimmed V and J ends, which lost 3 bases and 1 base, there was a span of 4 bases. Germline V gene sequence: CDR1 LGHNT, CDR2 FRNRAP. This CDR3 contains 13 residues. CDR3 bases: TGTGCTAGTGGTTTAGACAGCAATCAGCCCCAGCATTTT. The encoded protein is CASGLDSNQPQHF.

The sample holds one count of this clone. V and J are TRBV28 and TRBJ2-7; 8 bases match TRBD1. The CDR3 is 16 amino acids. The junction had 9 bases not matched to a gene; V was cut back by 5 bases and J by 0 bases. Germline-derived CDR1 and CDR2 are MDHEN and SYDVKM. The CDR3 nucleotides read TGTGCCAGCAGTCCGCCCACAGGGGGTACCTCCTACGAGCAGTACTTC. Protein product: CASSPPTGGTSYEQYF.

The chain combines TRBV12-3 or TRBV12-4 with TRBJ2-7, with TRBD2 matching over 9 bases. V lost 3 bases, J lost 5 bases, and 2 bases stayed unmatched. The CDR3 extends over 13 amino acids. The CDR3 DNA is TGTGCCAGCAGTTTTGTAGCGGGAGACGAGCAGTACTTC. Its protein is CASSFVAGDEQYF.

The chain recombines TRBV10-1 with TRBJ2-3; 14 bases fit TRBD2. Germline V gene data show CDR1 as WNHNN and CDR2 as SYGVQD (reference sequence). The CDR3 contains 15 residues. V lost 2 bases to trimming and J lost 5 bases; unmatched junction nucleotides: 0. The CDR3 is CASSEGLAGGDTQYF. The DNA for the CDR3 is TGCGCCAGCAGTGAGGGACTAGCGGGAGGAGATACGCAGTATTTT.

The chain's CDR3 is CAISAGQTVMNQPQHF. As DNA, the CDR3 is TGTGCCATCAGTGCCGGACAGACAGTTATGAATCAGCCCCAGCATTTT. The chain combines TRBV10-3 with TRBJ1-5, with TRBD1 as a possible D gene (6 bases). Germline loops: CDR1 ENHRY, CDR2 SYGVKD. Trimming cost V 4 bases and J 4 bases, with 17 bases left between them. The CDR3 runs to 16 residues.

The chain employs TRBV7-8 and TRBJ1-1; no firm D call. The CDR3 covers 14 residues. The germline V gene has CDR1 SGHVS and CDR2 FQNEAQ. V was shortened by 2 bases and J by 3 bases, with 10 bases between the two germline ends. The DNA for the CDR3 is TGTGCCAGCAGCTTACAGACCGACGACACTGAAGCTTTCTTT. Translated, it gives CASSLQTDDTEAFF.

The chain links TRBV4-1 to TRBJ2-7, with D possibly matching TRBD2 (6 bases). Germline CDR1 and CDR2: MGHRA and YSYEKL. The V end lost 2 bases, the J end lost 4 bases, and 18 bases lay between the germline ends. The CDR3 totals 16 residues. Here the CDR3 reads CASSQYTSPTPYEQYF. As DNA, the CDR3 is TGCGCCAGCAGCCAATACACTAGCCCCACCCCGTACGAGCAGTACTTC.

This chain joins TRBV6-1 and TRBJ2-5; TRBD1 agrees at 8 bases. The CDR3 is 18 amino acids. From germline, CDR1 is MNHNS and CDR2 SASEGT. V trimming: 1 base; J trimming: 1 base; junction bases outside the gene matches: 11. The CDR3 DNA sequence: TGTGCCAGCAGTGAAGGGGTCGTGGCAGGGGGCTTCCAAGAGACCCAGTACTTC. Translated, it gives CASSEGVVAGGFQETQYF.

The gene calls are TRBV19 and TRBJ1-6, with 7 positions matching TRBD1. Germline-derived CDR1 and CDR2 are LNHDA and SQIVND (reference sequence). CDR3 size: 14 residues. V trimming: 3 bases; J trimming: 10 bases; junction bases outside the gene matches: 6. The CDR3: CASSIDRERSPLHF. The CDR3 nucleotides read TGTGCCAGTAGTATCGACAGGGAACGATCACCCCTCCACTTT.

The chain employs TRBV10-3 and TRBJ2-1; TRBD2 matches 13 bases. Trimming removed 4 bases from V and 1 base from J; junction bases left unmatched: 7. Germline-derived CDR1 and CDR2 are ENHRY and SYGVKD. The CDR3 consists of 18 residues. This chain's CDR3 is CAISATSGRAISYNEQFF. The DNA of the CDR3 is TGTGCCATCAGTGCAACTAGCGGGAGGGCCATATCCTACAATGAGCAGTTCTTC.

The chain is built from TRBV27 and TRBJ1-2, with 7 bases that match TRBD1. CDR1 is MNHEY and CDR2 is SMNVEV in the germline V gene (reference sequence). The CDR3 totals 16 residues. Losses at the gene ends were 5 bases for V and 5 bases for J; bases not matched to a gene: 14. This CDR3 reads CASSPQGQRLPYGYTF. The DNA of the CDR3 is TGTGCCAGCAGTCCACAGGGACAGCGACTACCATATGGCTACACCTTC.

The chain joins TRBV10-3 to TRBJ1-2; D gene ambiguous. The CDR3 extends over 13 amino acids. Germline lookup yields CDR1 ENHRY and CDR2 SYGVKD. V lost 8 bases and J 2 bases, leaving 12 bases between the germline ends. CDR3 sequence: CAIPAGDNYGYTF. The CDR3 DNA is TGTGCCATCCCTGCAGGCGACAACTATGGCTACACCTTC.

This chain uses TRBV6-4 with TRBJ2-3; D is perhaps TRBD2 (5 bases). Trimming removed 8 bases at V and 11 bases at J, with 14 bases between. Germline CDR1 MRHNA, CDR2 SNTAGT. This CDR3 contains 11 residues. CDR3: CASAESGLQYF. CDR3 in DNA: TGTGCCAGCGCAGAGAGCGGCCTGCAGTATTTT.

The J gene is TRBJ2-6, the V gene TRBV3-1 (or the pseudogene TRBV3-2); 7 nucleotides match TRBD1. CDR1 is LGHDT and CDR2 is YNNKEL in the germline V gene (reference sequence). Unmatched junction bases numbered 5, after V lost 0 bases and J lost 0 bases. The CDR3 contains 18 residues. The chain's CDR3 is CASSQDITGASGANVLTF. CDR3 DNA sequence: TGTGCCAGCAGCCAAGATATTACAGGGGCCTCTGGGGCCAACGTCCTGACTTTC.

The CDR3 DNA reads TGTGCCAGCAGCTTGGTGGCGGGAGGGGTCGGGGAGCTGTTTTTT. Residues: CASSLVAGGVGELFF. The chain recombines TRBV5-4 with TRBJ2-2; 9 bases fit TRBD2. The trim removed 0 bases at V and 7 bases at J, leaving 4 bases unmatched. The CDR3 sequence is 15 residues long. Germline values: CDR1 SGHNT, CDR2 YYREEE (reference sequence).

In its sample, this clone was seen a few times. The chain carries TRBV18 and TRBJ1-1; 8 nucleotides match TRBD1. The germline V gene has CDR1 KGHSH and CDR2 LQKENI. The CDR3 is made up of 13 amino acids. V trimming: 6 bases; J trimming: 1 base; junction bases outside the gene matches: 1. The DNA for the CDR3 is TGTGCCAGCTCCACAGGGGGGAACACTGAAGCTTTCTTT. It specifies CASSTGGNTEAFF.

V gene TRBV7-9 combines with J gene TRBJ2-7; 14 nucleotides agree with TRBD2. Per the germline V gene, CDR1 is SEHNR and CDR2 is FQNEAQ (reference sequence). The CDR3 is made up of 22 amino acids. The V gene end was trimmed by 5 bases and the J gene end by 5 bases; junction bases not matched to a gene: 26. The chain's CDR3 is CASSTLFQFMPGLAGAPHEQYF. CDR3 bases: TGTGCCAGCAGCACCTTGTTTCAATTTATGCCGGGACTAGCGGGAGCACCCCACGAGCAGTACTTC.

The V gene is TRBV2, the J gene TRBJ2-7, with TRBD2 as a possible D gene (6 bases). CDR3 length: 12 amino acids. The V and J ends lost 4 bases and 6 bases respectively, with 10 bases between them. Germline CDR1 and CDR2: SNHLY and FYNNEI. The CDR3 spells CASSVGEAEQYF. CDR3 bases: TGTGCCAGCAGTGTTGGGGAGGCCGAGCAGTACTTC.